The text below deals with one T cell receptor beta chain. This specimen belongs to a study of blood T cell repertoires in COVID-19. Authors' analysis steps: Nucleated cell number was recorded as an estimate derived from reference gene primer amplification. The method was immunoSEQ multiplex PCR; TCRdb's version includes in-frame clones alone and lacks a portion of them. The V and J calls and clone size were taken over from that table, and D and trimming were inferred from the DNA. The table shows approximately 190,000 clones, with around 80% occurring only once. V lost 8 bases, J lost 7 bases, and 23 bases lay in between. The CDR3 sequence is 15 residues long. Germline loops: CDR1 MNHNY, CDR2 SVGAGI (reference sequence).

Material: peripheral blood. This sequence originates from a man aged 60 to 75 with acute or convalescent COVID-19. The genes are TRBV6-6 and TRBJ1-2; D may be TRBD1 (6 bases). The CDR3 DNA reads as TGTGCCAGCTCAGGCGGGGGCGGTCCCGTTAGTGGCTACACCTTC. Its protein product is CASSGGGGPVSGYTF.